Listed below are T cell receptor beta chains from one sample, sequenced in a study of T cell repertoires in cytomegalovirus infection. TCRdb redid the calling of the reads with MiXCR, one entry per CDR3 protein. Found here are around 540,000 distinct CDR3 sequences, 30% to 40% of them singletons; the top ten hold under 20%. Antigen specificity for these receptors is unknown. The specimen was cultured PBMCs, collected from culture after CMV antigen stimulation. These receptors all stem from a human donor in good health (CMV status not recorded). Some clones in this sample may be carry-over from other donors' samples. CDR3s leave out the opening cysteine and the closing phenylalanine or tryptophan.

V gene	J gene	CDR3 length	CDR3 protein
TRBV27	TRBJ1-1	12	ASSSTPQGNEAF
TRBV7-2	TRBJ2-3	13	ASSLEARAADTQY
TRBV7-2	TRBJ2-1	15	ASSLVGSSRNYNEQF
TRBV18	TRBJ1-2	12	ASSPQGQAYGYT
TRBV29-1	TRBJ2-1	12	SVGRTSGVNEQF
TRBV25-1	TRBJ2-1	12	ASSDSGTYNEQF
TRBV28	TRBJ1-4	13	ASSSSGVANEKLF
TRBV19	TRBJ2-3	13	ASSIVHGSTDTQY
TRBV7-9	TRBJ2-1	11	ASSALKGREQF
TRBV7-8	TRBJ1-2	13	ASSLDRKRLYGYT
TRBV7-8	TRBJ2-5	13	ASSLGQGMVKTQY
TRBV7-2	TRBJ1-4	11	ASSIIRHEKLF
TRBV12-3/TRBV12-4	TRBJ1-5	11	ASRDGAGLPQH
TRBV4-1	TRBJ2-7	12	ASSLKIKSYEQY
TRBV7-8	TRBJ2-1	12	ASSLMEIGNEQF
TRBV7-9	TRBJ1-3	14	ASSPPRGGAGNTIY
TRBV6-5	TRBJ2-1	13	ASSYLTSRFNEQF
TRBV28	TRBJ1-2	12	ASTTLEGAGGYT
TRBV6-5	TRBJ1-2	12	ASSYSNIGYGYT
TRBV7-9	TRBJ1-1	14	ASSLSFGGAFTEAF
TRBV4-2	TRBJ2-7	14	ASSQVTSGRWGEQY
TRBV4-3	TRBJ2-2	17	ASSQDWSGGLVNTGELF
TRBV5-4	TRBJ2-1	13	ASSLASGRGNEQF
TRBV5-5	TRBJ2-5	15	ASSLTRTAIKQETQY
TRBV19	TRBJ2-4	17	ASSTRLAGGPLAKNIQY
TRBV7-2	TRBJ2-7	15	ASSLVPGTHVSYEQY
TRBV4-2	TRBJ2-7	13	ASSQGLAGVYEQY
TRBV7-2	TRBJ2-7	13	ASSRSGRSSYEQY
TRBV19	TRBJ2-2	11	ASSISNGGELF
TRBV14	TRBJ2-1	10	ASSQGYVEQF
TRBV28	TRBJ2-7	11	ASTQDGPYEQY
TRBV9	TRBJ2-2	11	ASSVVGSGELF
TRBV2	TRBJ2-3	11	ASSEGFSDTQY
TRBV28	TRBJ2-7	11	ASTRPGSYEQY